Listed below are T cell receptor beta chains from one sample, sequenced in a study of blood T cell repertoires in COVID-19. Sequenced by immunoSEQ multiplex PCR; TCRdb stores in-frame clones only, minus some. The sample contains hundreds of thousands of clones, roughly 86% of which appear only once. Specimen: peripheral blood. These TCRs come from a woman younger than 45 with COVID-19, enrolled during active disease. The CDR3 runs from the conserved cysteine through the conserved F or W. The D gene is left open where the match is weak. Some rows mark clone size as missing; the rest say once, few, many or name a class of expanded clone.

v_call	clone_size	j_call	d_call	cdr3_nt	cdr3_aa
TRBV5-4	NA	TRBJ2-2	NA	TGTGCCAGCATGGGAGATTCCGGGGAGCTGTTTTTT	CASMGDSGELFF
TRBV6-5	few	TRBJ2-7	NA	TGTGCCAGCATTCAGCGCCGGGACGAGCAGTACTTC	CASIQRRDEQYF
TRBV27	NA	TRBJ2-2	TRBD1	TGTGCCAGCAGTTTATACCAGGGGGCGAGGACCGGGGAGCTGTTTTTT	CASSLYQGARTGELFF
TRBV5-1	NA	TRBJ2-2	TRBD1	TGCGCCAGCAGCTTGGCGGGACAGGGGAGACCCAACACCGGGGAGCTGTTTTTT	CASSLAGQGRPNTGELFF
TRBV7-3	NA	TRBJ2-2	NA	TGTGCCAGCAGCCCACAAGACAGTGGAGGGATCGGGGAGCTGTTTTTT	CASSPQDSGGIGELFF
TRBV14	NA	TRBJ2-7	NA	TGTGCCAGCAGCCATCCGTCGGGCGGGCACAGCTCCTACGAGCAGTACTTC	CASSHPSGGHSSYEQYF
TRBV19	NA	TRBJ1-1	NA	TGTGCCAGTAGCGGAGATAAGAACACTGAAGCTTTCTTT	CASSGDKNTEAFF
TRBV7-6	NA	TRBJ2-2	TRBD1	TGTGCCAGCAGCTTACGGGACAGCCTCACCGGGGAGCTGTTTTTT	CASSLRDSLTGELFF
TRBV29-1	NA	TRBJ2-5	NA	TGCAGCGTTGCAGGGGCCCAAGAGACCCAGTACTTC	CSVAGAQETQYF
TRBV19	NA	TRBJ2-5	NA	TGTGCCAGTAGTATCAACAGGGTCGGGGAGACCCAGTACTTC	CASSINRVGETQYF
TRBV7-2	NA	TRBJ2-7	NA	TGTGCCAGCAGCTTGCAGCGTAGCAACGAGCAGTACTTC	CASSLQRSNEQYF
TRBV5-1	NA	TRBJ2-7	TRBD2	TGCGCCAGCAGCTTGGCGGGAGGTACCTCCTACGAGCAGTACTTC	CASSLAGGTSYEQYF
TRBV10-2	NA	TRBJ2-7	TRBD2	TGCGCCAGCACTGGGGCTAGCGGTCTATACGAGCAGTACTTC	CASTGASGLYEQYF
TRBV19	NA	TRBJ2-3	NA	TGTGCCAGTAGTACTAGACCCGGGACTGATACGCAGTATTTT	CASSTRPGTDTQYF
TRBV5-1	NA	TRBJ2-3	NA	TGCGCCAGCAGCATCCGGGACAACACAGATACGCAGTATTTT	CASSIRDNTDTQYF
TRBV11-2	NA	TRBJ2-2	NA	TGTGCCAGCAGCTTCCGGGAGTACACCGGGGAGCTGTTTTTT	CASSFREYTGELFF
TRBV2	NA	TRBJ1-2	NA	TGTGCCAGCAGTGGCTCGGCGGTTTTCTATGGCTACACCTTC	CASSGSAVFYGYTF
TRBV7-9	NA	TRBJ1-1	NA	TGTGCCAGCAGCTTGGGGGCTGCTGAAGCTTTCTTT	CASSLGAAEAFF
TRBV5-6	NA	TRBJ2-2	NA	TGTGCCAGCAGCTTCTTGACAGGAGACACCGGGGAGCTGTTTTTT	CASSFLTGDTGELFF
TRBV6-6	NA	TRBJ1-2	NA	TGTGCCAGCAGTTACCCAGGTGGCTACACCTTC	CASSYPGGYTF
TRBV4-3	once	TRBJ2-2	TRBD1	TGCGCCAGCAGCCAAGAGGGGACAGGGGGCACCGGGGAGCTGTTTTTT	CASSQEGTGGTGELFF
TRBV7-8	NA	TRBJ2-7	TRBD1	TGTGCCAGCAGCTTAACAGGGGGGAACGAGCAGTACTTC	CASSLTGGNEQYF
TRBV7-7	few	TRBJ2-7	TRBD2	TGTGCTAGCAGCCCTACCGTAGCGGGAGTATCCGAGCAGTACTTC	CASSPTVAGVSEQYF
TRBV10-1	NA	TRBJ2-1	NA	TGCGCCAGCAGTGCGGAAGGCGGCCCCTACAATGAGCAGTTCTTC	CASSAEGGPYNEQFF
TRBV14	NA	TRBJ2-3	TRBD2	TGTGCCAGCAGCCAAAACTCGCGAGCGGGAGGAGGGACGCAGTATTTT	CASSQNSRAGGGTQYF
TRBV28	NA	TRBJ1-2	NA	TGTGCCAGCAGACGGACACCTCATGGCTACACCTTC	CASRRTPHGYTF
TRBV18	NA	TRBJ1-5	TRBD1	TGTGCCAGCTCACCCGGGACAGCGGGCAATCAGCCCCAGCATTTT	CASSPGTAGNQPQHF
TRBV13	NA	TRBJ2-5	NA	TGTGCCAGCAATAACCGTCGGGGGACCCAGTACTTC	CASNNRRGTQYF
TRBV2	NA	TRBJ2-5	NA	TGTGCCAGCAGTGTTGAGGGCCAGACTCAAGAGACCCAGTACTTC	CASSVEGQTQETQYF
TRBV25-1	few	TRBJ2-1	TRBD1	TGTGCCAGCAGCCCCGGGACAGGGGCTCCGAGCTCCTACAATGAGCAGTTCTTC	CASSPGTGAPSSYNEQFF
TRBV5-1	NA	TRBJ2-2	NA	TGCGCCAGCAGGTCCGGGACTCTGAACACCGGGGAGCTGTTTTTT	CASRSGTLNTGELFF
TRBV2	NA	TRBJ2-6	TRBD1	TGTGCCAGCCGAATAGGGACAGCCCGCTCTGGGGCCAACGTCCTGACTTTC	CASRIGTARSGANVLTF
TRBV19	NA	TRBJ1-2	NA	TGTGCCAGTAGTATACGGTCGATCTATGGCTACACCTTC	CASSIRSIYGYTF
TRBV25-1	NA	TRBJ1-2	NA	TGTGCCAGCAGTGTGAAGTCGGCAAGCGGATATGGCTACACCTTC	CASSVKSASGYGYTF
TRBV5-1	NA	TRBJ2-7	NA	TGCGCCAGCAGCCTGGCGGTTAGAGGGCTATCCCCCTCACTCGACGAGCAGTACTTC	CASSLAVRGLSPSLDEQYF
TRBV6-5	NA	TRBJ2-4	TRBD1	TGTGCCAGCAGGAAATTGACAGGGGGCGCATACATTCAGTACTTC	CASRKLTGGAYIQYF
TRBV10-1	NA	TRBJ2-7	NA	TGCGCCAGCACCGAGGAGTCGCGGGCGGAAGAGCAGTACTTC	CASTEESRAEEQYF
TRBV13	NA	TRBJ1-1	TRBD1	TGTGCCAGCAGCTTCGACAGGGGCCTGAACACTGAAGCTTTCTTT	CASSFDRGLNTEAFF
TRBV12-3/TRBV12-4	NA	TRBJ2-1	NA	TGTGCCAGCCGCGCTGTCTCCTACAATGAGCAGTTCTTC	CASRAVSYNEQFF
TRBV4-1	NA	TRBJ2-7	TRBD2	TGCGCCAGCAACCAGGACGGACGCGGGAGGGGACTCGAGCAGTACTTC	CASNQDGRGRGLEQYF
TRBV19	NA	TRBJ2-2	NA	TGTGCCAGTAGTATAATCGCCGGGGAGCTGTTTTTT	CASSIIAGELFF
TRBV6-2/TRBV6-3	NA	TRBJ2-1	TRBD2	TGTGCCAGCAGTCTAGCGGGACGATTCTACAATGAGCAGTTCTTC	CASSLAGRFYNEQFF
TRBV5-4	once	TRBJ2-5	TRBD1	TGTGCCAGCGGCGGGGGGACAGGGGGCGCATTGGAGACCCAGTACTTC	CASGGGTGGALETQYF
TRBV7-9	NA	TRBJ2-2	TRBD2	TGTGCCATCAGGACTAGCCCCGCGGGCACCGGGGAGCTGTTTTTT	CAIRTSPAGTGELFF
TRBV7-2	NA	TRBJ2-1	NA	TGTGCCAGCAGCGATGGGGACTCTCCCTACAATGAGCAGTTCTTC	CASSDGDSPYNEQFF
TRBV6-6	NA	TRBJ2-1	NA	TGTGCCAGCAGTTACGCCGGTTACAATGAGCAGTTCTTC	CASSYAGYNEQFF
TRBV6-5	NA	TRBJ2-7	NA	TGTGCCAGCAGTTACGGAGGGGCTAGCTACGAGCAGTACTTC	CASSYGGASYEQYF
TRBV24-1	NA	TRBJ2-7	TRBD1	TGTGCCACCAGTGATTTCGGAGGGACAGGGTCCTACGAGCAGTACTTC	CATSDFGGTGSYEQYF
TRBV27	NA	TRBJ2-1	NA	TGTGCCAGCAGTATAGCGTACAGCTCCTACAATGAGCAGTTCTTC	CASSIAYSSYNEQFF
TRBV27	NA	TRBJ2-7	NA	TGTGCCAGCAGTTTATCCCCCGCAGGGAGGTACGAGCAGTACTTC	CASSLSPAGRYEQYF
TRBV11-2	NA	TRBJ1-5	NA	TGTGCCAGCAGCTTAGAGGCGGATCAGCCCCAGCATTTT	CASSLEADQPQHF
TRBV7-2	NA	TRBJ1-2	NA	TGTGCCAGCAGCCGCTATTCAGGGCAGGAGCTAGATGGCTACACCTTC	CASSRYSGQELDGYTF
TRBV11-2	few	TRBJ1-3	TRBD1	TGTGCCAGCAGCTTGACTGGACAGGCGATGGGAAACACCATATATTTT	CASSLTGQAMGNTIYF
TRBV19	few	TRBJ1-1	TRBD1	TGTGCCAGTAAGGTAACAGGGGGATTCGCTGAAGCTTTCTTT	CASKVTGGFAEAFF
TRBV3-1/TRBV3-2	NA	TRBJ2-5	NA	TGTGCCAGCAGCCCGTCGGAGATAAAAGAGACCCAGTACTTC	CASSPSEIKETQYF